This TCR beta chain was retrieved from a study of early T cells in non-severe SARS-CoV-2 infection. Overall study: Sequencing of bulk RNA from unsorted whole blood was done, without chain pairing. Broader study findings: Missing private and CD4 specificities, VDJdb matching favored anti-spike CD8 responses.

This clonotype was detected only a few times. Its target is not known. Unique molecular identifiers tagged individual cDNA molecules. TCRdb ran MiXCR on the 5' RACE reads and lists one entry per CDR3 protein. This table holds 75,000 to 100,000 distinct CDR3 sequences, roughly 15% found once. Germline lookup yields CDR1 MDHEN and CDR2 SYDVKM. V lost 10 bases, J lost 8 bases, and 24 bases lay in between. The CDR3 sequence is 15 residues long. Material: whole blood. The chain combines TRBV28 with TRBJ2-1, with a tentative D call TRBD1 (6 bases). The TCR originated in an adult who was a healthcare worker with PCR-confirmed SARS-CoV-2 infection or an uninfected control (not recorded which). The CDR3 is CATRVLGAQLHEQFF. The DNA of the CDR3 is TGTGCCACCAGAGTCTTGGGGGCCCAGCTACATGAGCAGTTCTTC.